This T cell receptor (beta chain) came from a study of OX40 agonist ivuxolimab in advanced cancers. Study summary: A history of anti-PD-1, anti-PD-L1 or anti-CTLA-4 therapy was acceptable, and 40% to 45% had some. Three patients got partial responses; one had hepatocellular carcinoma and two had cutaneous melanoma.

Libraries were prepared by immunoSEQ multiplex PCR; TCRdb keeps only in-frame clonotypes and omits some of them. Among more than 55,000 clones listed, roughly 90% were seen once. The V end was cut by 4 bases, the J end by 0 bases, with 6 bases between. This CDR3 has 14 residues. The germline CDR1 and CDR2 sequences are MGHDK and SYGVNS. Specimen: CD4+ or CD8+ T cells sorted from blood, collected in a trial of the OX40 agonist ivuxolimab. V gene TRBV25-1 combines with J gene TRBJ2-2; D remains ambiguous. The sequence was collected from an adult with an advanced solid tumor such as melanoma, head and neck, liver or kidney cancer. Here the CDR3 reads CASSGQANTGELFF. CDR3 nucleotides: TGTGCCAGCAGTGGGCAGGCGAACACCGGGGAGCTGTTTTTT.